This T cell receptor (beta chain) was recovered during a study of technical replicates of blood from four donors. Profiling relied on immunoSEQ multiplex PCR, and the TCRdb table lists in-frame clones only, not all of them. The data contain 75,000 to 85,000 clones, over 75% of them seen just once; the ten biggest clones take up about 4%. CDR3 length: 12 amino acids. The V gene's germline CDR1 is SGHNT and CDR2 YYREEE (reference sequence). Trimming stripped 5 bases from V and 5 bases from J, with 10 bases between. The chain couples TRBV5-4 to TRBJ2-5; D call uncertain. Sequencing used PBMCs. This receptor was obtained from a human donor in good health. Some clones in this sample may be carry-over from other donors' samples. The CDR3 is CASSFYLETQYF. The DNA of the CDR3 is TGTGCCAGCAGTTTTTATTTGGAGACCCAGTACTTC.